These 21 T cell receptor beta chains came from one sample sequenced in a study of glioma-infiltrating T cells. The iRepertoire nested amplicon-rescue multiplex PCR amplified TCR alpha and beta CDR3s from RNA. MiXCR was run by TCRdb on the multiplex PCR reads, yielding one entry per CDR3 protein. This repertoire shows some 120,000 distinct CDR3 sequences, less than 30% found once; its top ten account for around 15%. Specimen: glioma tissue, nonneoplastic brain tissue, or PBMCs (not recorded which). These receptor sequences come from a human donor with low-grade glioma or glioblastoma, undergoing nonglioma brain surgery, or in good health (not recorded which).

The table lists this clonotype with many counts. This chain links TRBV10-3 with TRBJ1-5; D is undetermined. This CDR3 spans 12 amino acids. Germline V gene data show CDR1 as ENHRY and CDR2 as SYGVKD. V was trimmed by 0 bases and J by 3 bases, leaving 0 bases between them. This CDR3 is CAISESNQPQHF. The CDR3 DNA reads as TGTGCCATCAGTGAGTCCAATCAGCCCCAGCATTTT.

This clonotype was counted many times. CDR3 region: CSARDSVSGNQPQHF. The CDR3 DNA sequence: TGCAGTGCTAGAGATTCAGTGTCGGGCAATCAGCCCCAGCATTTT. The rearrangement uses TRBV20-1 and TRBJ1-5, with D uncertain. The V end lost 0 bases, the J end lost 2 bases, and 11 bases lay between the germline ends. Germline assignment: CDR1 DFQATT and CDR2 SNEGSKA (reference sequence). CDR3 size: 15 residues.

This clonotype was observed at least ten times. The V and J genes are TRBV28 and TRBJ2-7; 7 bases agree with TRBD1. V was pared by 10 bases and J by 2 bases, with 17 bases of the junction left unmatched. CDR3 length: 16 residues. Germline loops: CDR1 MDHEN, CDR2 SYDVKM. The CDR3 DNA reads TGTGCCACATATTCGACAGGGCCGAACACTCCCTACGAGCAGTACTTC. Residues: CATYSTGPNTPYEQYF.

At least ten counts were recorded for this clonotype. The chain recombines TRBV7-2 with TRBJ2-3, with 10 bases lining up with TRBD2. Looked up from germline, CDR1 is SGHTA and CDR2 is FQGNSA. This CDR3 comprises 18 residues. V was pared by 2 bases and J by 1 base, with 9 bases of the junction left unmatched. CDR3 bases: TGTGCCAGCAGCTTATCCGCTAGCGGGAGCCCCCGCACAGATACGCAGTATTTT. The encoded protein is CASSLSASGSPRTDTQYF.

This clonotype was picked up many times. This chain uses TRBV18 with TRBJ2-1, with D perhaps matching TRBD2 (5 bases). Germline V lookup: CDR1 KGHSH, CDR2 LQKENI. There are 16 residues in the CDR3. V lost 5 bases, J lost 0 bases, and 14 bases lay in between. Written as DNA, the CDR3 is TGTGCCAGCTCATTGAGGAGCGGAGTCTCCTACAATGAGCAGTTCTTC. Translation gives CASSLRSGVSYNEQFF. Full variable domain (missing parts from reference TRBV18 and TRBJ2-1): NAGVMQNPRHLVRRRGQEARLRCSPMKGHSHVYWYRQLPEEGLKFMVYLQKENIIDESGMPKERFSAEFPKEGPSILRIQQVVRGDSAAYFCASSLRSGVSYNEQFFGPGTRLTVL.

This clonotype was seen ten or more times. CDR3 sequence (DNA): TGTGCCAGCAGTCTGACTAGCGGGAGGGGGTATGAGCAGTTCTTC. Translating gives CASSLTSGRGYEQFF. This chain connects TRBV6-1 to TRBJ2-1; TRBD2 matches at 14 bases. The length of the CDR3 is 15 residues. Trimming cost V 5 bases and J 8 bases; bases outside gene matches: 5. The germline gives CDR1 MNHNS, CDR2 SASEGT.

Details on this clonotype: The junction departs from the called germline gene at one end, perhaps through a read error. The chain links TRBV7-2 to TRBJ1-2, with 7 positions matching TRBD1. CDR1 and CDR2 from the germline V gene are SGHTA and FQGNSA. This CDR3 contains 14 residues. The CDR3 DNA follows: TGTGCCAGCAGCTCAGCCCAGGGGGAGGGAGGCTACACATTC. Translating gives CASSSAQGEGGYTF.

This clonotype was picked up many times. CDR3 sequence: CASSLRGRVFHEQYF. As DNA, the CDR3 is TGTGCCAGCAGCTTACGAGGGAGGGTCTTCCACGAGCAGTACTTC. The chain employs TRBV7-2 and TRBJ2-7; 7 bases align to TRBD2. Germline CDR1 reads SGHTA; CDR2 reads FQGNSA. The CDR3 consists of 15 residues. V shed 2 bases, J shed 5 bases, and the junction held 9 bases outside the gene matches.

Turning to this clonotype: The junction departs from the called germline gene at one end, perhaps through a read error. In DNA, the CDR3 is TGTGCCAGCCCACCATATACCCCTCCACAAGAGACCCAGTACTTC. Protein: CASPPYTPPQETQYF. This rearrangement joins TRBV18 to TRBJ2-5; no clear D. CDR1 is KGHSH and CDR2 is LQKENI in the germline V gene. CDR3 length equals 15 residues.

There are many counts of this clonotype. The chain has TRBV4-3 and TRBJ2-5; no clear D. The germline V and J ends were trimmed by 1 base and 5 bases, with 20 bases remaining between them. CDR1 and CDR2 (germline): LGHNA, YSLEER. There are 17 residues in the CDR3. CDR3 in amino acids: CASSQGPNGPEAETQYF. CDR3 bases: TGCGCCAGCAGCCAAGGCCCCAACGGGCCCGAGGCCGAGACCCAGTACTTC.

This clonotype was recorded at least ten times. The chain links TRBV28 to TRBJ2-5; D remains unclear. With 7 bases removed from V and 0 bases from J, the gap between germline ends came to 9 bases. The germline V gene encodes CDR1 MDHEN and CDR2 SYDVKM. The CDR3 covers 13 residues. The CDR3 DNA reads TGTGCCAGCAACCACCCCCACCAAGAGACCCAGTACTTC. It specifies CASNHPHQETQYF.

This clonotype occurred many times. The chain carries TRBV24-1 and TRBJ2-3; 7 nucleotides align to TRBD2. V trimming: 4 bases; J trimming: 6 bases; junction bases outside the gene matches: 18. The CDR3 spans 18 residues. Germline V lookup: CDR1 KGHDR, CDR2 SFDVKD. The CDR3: CATSDSRSRAGVTDTQYF. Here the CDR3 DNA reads TGTGCCACCAGTGACTCCAGATCCCGGGCGGGAGTTACGGATACGCAGTATTTT.

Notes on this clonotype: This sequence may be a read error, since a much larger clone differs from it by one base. As DNA, the CDR3 is TGTGCCATCAGTGGGGGTGGCGGGATGACAGATACGCCGTATTTT. It is translated as CAISGGGGMTDTPYF. The chain carries TRBV10-3 and TRBJ2-3; the D gene is possibly TRBD2 (6 bases). The CDR3 consists of 15 residues. Germline-derived CDR1 and CDR2 are ENHRY and SYGVKD.

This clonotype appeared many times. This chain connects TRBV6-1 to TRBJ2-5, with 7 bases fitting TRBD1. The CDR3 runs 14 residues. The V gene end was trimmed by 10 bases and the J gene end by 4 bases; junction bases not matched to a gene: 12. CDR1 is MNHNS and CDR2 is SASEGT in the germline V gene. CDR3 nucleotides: TGTGCCACCACACCTACGAAGGGGGCAGAGACCCAGTACTTC. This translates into CATTPTKGAETQYF.

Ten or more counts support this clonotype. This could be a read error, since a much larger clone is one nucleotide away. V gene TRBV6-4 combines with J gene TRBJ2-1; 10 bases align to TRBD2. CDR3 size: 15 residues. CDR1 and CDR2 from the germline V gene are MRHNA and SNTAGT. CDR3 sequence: CTSSDSSGSYNEQFF. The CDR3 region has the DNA TGTACCAGCAGTGACTCTAGCGGGAGTTACAATGAGCAGTTCTTC.

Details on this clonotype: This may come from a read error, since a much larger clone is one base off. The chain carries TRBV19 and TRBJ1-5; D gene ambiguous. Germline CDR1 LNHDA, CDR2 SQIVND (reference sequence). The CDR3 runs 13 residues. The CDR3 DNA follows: TGTGCCAGTAGTCTAAACTCTGGGCAGCCCAAGCATTTT. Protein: CASSLNSGQPKHF.

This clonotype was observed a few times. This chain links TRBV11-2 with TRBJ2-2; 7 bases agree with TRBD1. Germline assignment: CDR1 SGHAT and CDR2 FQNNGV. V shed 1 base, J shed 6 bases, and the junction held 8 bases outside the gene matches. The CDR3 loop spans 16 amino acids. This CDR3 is CASSLAGQVVAGELFF. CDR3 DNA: TGTGCCAGCAGCTTAGCTGGACAGGTGGTAGCCGGGGAGCTGTTTTTT.

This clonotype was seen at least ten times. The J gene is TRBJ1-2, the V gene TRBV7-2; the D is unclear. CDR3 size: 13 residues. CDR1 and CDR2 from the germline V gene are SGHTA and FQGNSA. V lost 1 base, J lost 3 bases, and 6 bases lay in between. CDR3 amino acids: CASSLGSYYGYTF. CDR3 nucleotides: TGTGCCAGCAGCTTAGGGTCATACTATGGCTACACCTTC.

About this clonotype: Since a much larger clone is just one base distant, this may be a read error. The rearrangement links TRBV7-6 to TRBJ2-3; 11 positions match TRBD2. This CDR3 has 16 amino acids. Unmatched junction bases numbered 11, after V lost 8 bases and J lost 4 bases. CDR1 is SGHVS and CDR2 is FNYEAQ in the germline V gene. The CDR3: CASGKLAGEAPDTQYF. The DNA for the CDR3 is TGTGCCAGCGGAAAACTAGCGGGGGAGGCCCCAGATACGCAGTATTTT.

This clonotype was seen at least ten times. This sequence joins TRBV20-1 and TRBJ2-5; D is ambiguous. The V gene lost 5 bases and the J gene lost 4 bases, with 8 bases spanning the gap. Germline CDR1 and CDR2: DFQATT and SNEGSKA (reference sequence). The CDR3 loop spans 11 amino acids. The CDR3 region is CSASNRETQYF. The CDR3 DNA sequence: TGCAGTGCTTCTAACAGAGAGACCCAGTACTTC.

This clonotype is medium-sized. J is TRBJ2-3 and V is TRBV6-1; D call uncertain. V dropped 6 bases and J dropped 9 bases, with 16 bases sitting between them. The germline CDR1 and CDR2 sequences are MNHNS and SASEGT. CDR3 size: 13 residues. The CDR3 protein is CASSPTVSATQYF. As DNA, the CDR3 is TGTGCCAGCAGCCCAACCGTCAGTGCGACGCAGTATTTT.